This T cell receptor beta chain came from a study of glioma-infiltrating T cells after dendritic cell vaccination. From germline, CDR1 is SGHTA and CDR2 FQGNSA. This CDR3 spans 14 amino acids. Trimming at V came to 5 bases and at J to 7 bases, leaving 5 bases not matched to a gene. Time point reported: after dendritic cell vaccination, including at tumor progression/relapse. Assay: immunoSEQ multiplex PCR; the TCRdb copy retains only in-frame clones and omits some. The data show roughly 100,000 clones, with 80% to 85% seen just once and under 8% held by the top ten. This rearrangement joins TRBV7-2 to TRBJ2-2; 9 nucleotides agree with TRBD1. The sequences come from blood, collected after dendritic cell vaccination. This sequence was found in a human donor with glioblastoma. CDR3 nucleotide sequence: TGTGCCAGCAGCGTACAGGGGGCCGGCGGGGAGCTGTTTTTT. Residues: CASSVQGAGGELFF.